These T cell receptor beta chains were read from a single sample in a study of graft-versus-host responses after intestinal transplantation. Here immunoSEQ multiplex PCR was the method, and the copy in TCRdb shows in-frame clones only, minus some. There are 140,000 or so clones in the sample; 80% to 95% occur only once, and 0.19% lies in the top ten. Antigens of these TCRs are unknown. Sample: unstimulated CD4+ T cells sorted from spleen or lymph node cells, taken before intestinal transplant. All receptors come from a human donor who received an intestinal transplant. Both conserved end residues are part of each CDR3. Fields, in order: clone size, D gene, V gene, J gene, CDR3 protein, CDR3 DNA. The D gene is left open where the match is weak. For some rows the clone size is stated as once, few or many, or as a class when expanded; others skip it.

NA	TRBD2	TRBV10-2	TRBJ2-7	CASSERASGEWEQYF	TGCGCCAGCAGTGAAAGGGCTAGCGGAGAGTGGGAGCAGTACTTC
NA	NA	TRBV2	TRBJ1-1	CASGSGRFATEAFF	TGTGCCAGCGGCTCCGGGCGCTTTGCCACTGAAGCTTTCTTT
NA	TRBD1	TRBV7-9	TRBJ2-7	CASSGRDRGNYEQYF	TGTGCCAGCAGCGGCCGGGACAGGGGAAACTACGAGCAGTACTTC
NA	NA	TRBV6-1	TRBJ2-7	CASIDNFNDYEQYF	TGTGCCAGCATAGACAACTTCAATGACTACGAGCAGTACTTC
NA	NA	TRBV28	TRBJ2-7	CASTPLDGSSYEQYF	TGTGCCAGCACCCCGCTGGACGGCAGCTCCTACGAGCAGTACTTC
NA	TRBD1	TRBV7-2	TRBJ1-4	CASSLGTGGNEKLFF	TGTGCCAGCAGCTTAGGAACAGGGGGAAATGAAAAACTGTTTTTT
NA	NA	TRBV14	TRBJ1-3	CASSQDWGAGNTIYF	TGTGCCAGCAGCCAAGATTGGGGCGCCGGAAACACCATATATTTT
NA	TRBD1	TRBV19	TRBJ1-1	CASSLVPGQVEAFF	TGTGCCAGTAGTCTCGTCCCGGGACAGGTTGAAGCTTTCTTT
once	NA	TRBV10-1	TRBJ2-3	CASIWTASTDTQYF	TGCGCCAGCATTTGGACAGCTAGCACAGATACGCAGTATTTT
NA	NA	TRBV5-6	TRBJ2-4	CASSRGRPAKNIQYF	TGTGCCAGCAGCCGCGGACGACCGGCCAAAAACATTCAGTACTTC
NA	NA	TRBV23-1	TRBJ1-5	CASSPRQGSRDQPQHF	TGCGCCAGCAGTCCTAGGCAGGGGAGTAGGGATCAGCCCCAGCATTTT
NA	NA	TRBV9	TRBJ1-1	CASSGNYRDGTEAFF	TGTGCCAGCAGCGGGAATTACAGGGACGGCACTGAAGCTTTCTTT
NA	NA	TRBV19	TRBJ2-1	CASSAGQFSSYNEQFF	TGTGCCAGTAGTGCGGGACAGTTTAGCTCCTACAATGAGCAGTTCTTC
NA	NA	TRBV7-2	TRBJ1-1	CASSFSNTEAFF	TGTGCCAGCAGCTTCTCGAACACTGAAGCTTTCTTT
NA	TRBD1	TRBV28	TRBJ1-4	CASSPLQGAPRGTNEKLFF	TGTGCCAGCAGTCCCCTCCAGGGGGCGCCCCGTGGTACTAATGAAAAACTGTTTTTT
NA	NA	TRBV2	TRBJ1-2	CASSESVRGGNYGYTF	TGTGCCAGCAGTGAATCGGTTCGGGGCGGGAACTATGGCTACACCTTC
few	NA	TRBV18	TRBJ1-4	CASSPRPTTNEKLFF	TGTGCCAGCTCACCAAGACCGACAACTAATGAAAAACTGTTTTTT
NA	NA	TRBV28	TRBJ2-7	CASSFGGPYEQYF	TGTGCCAGCAGTTTCGGGGGACCCTACGAGCAGTACTTC
NA	NA	TRBV27	TRBJ1-5	CASRFTGTGVSDSNQPQHF	TGTGCCAGCAGATTTACCGGGACTGGAGTCTCGGATAGCAATCAGCCCCAGCATTTT
once	TRBD1	TRBV5-1	TRBJ2-2	CASSSRQGAGTGELFF	TGCGCCAGCAGCAGCCGACAGGGGGCAGGCACCGGGGAGCTGTTTTTT
NA	NA	TRBV7-9	TRBJ1-1	CASSLGGTNTEAFF	TGTGCCAGCAGCTTAGGCGGAACGAACACTGAAGCTTTCTTT
NA	TRBD2	TRBV11-2	TRBJ2-1	CASSSGGTSGRSFNEQFF	TGTGCCAGCAGCTCAGGGGGGACTAGCGGGAGGTCGTTCAATGAGCAGTTCTTC
NA	TRBD2	TRBV5-1	TRBJ2-1	CASRAGTSGRSSYNEQFF	TGCGCCAGCCGAGCGGGGACTAGCGGGAGGTCTTCCTACAATGAGCAGTTCTTC
NA	NA	TRBV4-2	TRBJ2-1	CASSQLTDYNEQFF	TGTGCCAGCAGCCAGTTGACAGACTACAATGAGCAGTTCTTC
NA	NA	TRBV2	TRBJ2-5	CASSGGRQGTQYF	TGTGCCAGCAGCGGGGGCCGTCAGGGGACCCAGTACTTC
NA	TRBD2	TRBV6-5	TRBJ2-1	CASSSRLAGAYNEQFF	TGTGCCAGCAGTTCCCGACTAGCGGGAGCCTACAATGAGCAGTTCTTC
NA	TRBD1	TRBV2	TRBJ1-2	CASSGQGLGYGYTF	TGTGCCAGTTCGGGACAGGGCCTTGGCTATGGCTACACCTTC
few	NA	TRBV7-2	TRBJ2-7	CASSSLAAGPYF	TGTGCCAGCAGCTCCCTGGCCGCGGGGCCGTACTTC
NA	TRBD1	TRBV5-1	TRBJ1-5	CASSPGTGAKFEPQHF	TGCGCCAGCAGCCCCGGGACAGGGGCCAAGTTCGAGCCCCAGCATTTT
NA	TRBD2	TRBV19	TRBJ2-2	CASSILSSGSGTGELFF	TGTGCCAGTAGTATCCTATCTAGCGGGAGTGGAACCGGGGAGCTGTTTTTT
NA	NA	TRBV19	TRBJ1-5	CASSIEYRVNSNQPQHF	TGTGCCAGTAGTATCGAGTACAGGGTGAATAGCAATCAGCCCCAGCATTTT
NA	TRBD1	TRBV5-4	TRBJ2-7	CASSLEGQGAYEQYF	TGTGCCAGCAGCTTGGAGGGACAGGGGGCCTACGAGCAGTACTTC
NA	NA	TRBV5-4	TRBJ2-7	CASSLATSRGRAYEQYF	TGTGCCAGCAGCTTGGCCACCTCTAGGGGGAGGGCCTACGAGCAGTACTTC
NA	NA	TRBV27	TRBJ1-4	CASSLLTGKLFF	TGTGCCAGCAGTTTATTAACCGGAAAACTGTTTTTT
NA	NA	TRBV7-2	TRBJ1-2	CASSLVLPANYGYTF	TGTGCCAGCAGCTTAGTTCTGCCAGCCAACTATGGCTACACCTTC
NA	TRBD1	TRBV11-1	TRBJ2-5	CASSLRRTGKPQETQYF	TGTGCCAGCAGCTTACGCCGGACAGGGAAACCCCAAGAGACCCAGTACTTC
NA	TRBD2	TRBV7-3	TRBJ2-7	CASSSGLAGGSYEQYF	TGTGCCAGCAGCTCTGGACTAGCGGGAGGATCCTACGAGCAGTACTTC
NA	NA	TRBV10-1	TRBJ1-1	CASALDLVTEAFF	TGCGCCAGCGCTTTGGATCTTGTGACTGAAGCTTTCTTT
NA	TRBD2	TRBV9	TRBJ2-7	CASSVAAGANEQYF	TGTGCCAGCAGCGTAGCCGCGGGAGCTAACGAGCAGTACTTC
NA	NA	TRBV2	TRBJ2-5	CASRDETQYF	TGTGCCAGCAGAGACGAGACCCAGTACTTC
NA	TRBD2	TRBV7-9	TRBJ2-2	CASSLATSGRRTGELFF	TGTGCCAGCAGCTTAGCGACTAGCGGGAGAAGAACCGGGGAGCTGTTTTTT
NA	NA	TRBV4-3	TRBJ2-5	CASSQDLATGRETQYF	TGCGCCAGCAGCCAAGATTTGGCCACAGGGCGAGAGACCCAGTACTTC
NA	NA	TRBV29-1	TRBJ1-2	CSVNTLGGYTF	TGCAGCGTCAATACATTGGGTGGCTACACCTTC
NA	TRBD1	TRBV27	TRBJ1-1	CASSYGTDMNTEAFF	TGTGCCAGCAGTTACGGGACAGACATGAACACTGAAGCTTTCTTT
few	NA	TRBV29-1	TRBJ2-1	CSGQTGNPSGEQFF	TGCAGCGGTCAAACAGGGAACCCCTCCGGGGAGCAGTTCTTC
NA	TRBD2	TRBV5-1	TRBJ2-5	CASSLVPSGQETQYF	TGCGCCAGCAGCTTGGTCCCTAGCGGACAAGAGACCCAGTACTTC